This record concerns one T cell receptor beta chain sequence. Library preparation (for TCRbeta) was performed with unique molecular identifiers. MiXCR was run by TCRdb on the PCR reads, yielding one entry per CDR3 protein. In the table there are under 450,000 distinct CDR3 sequences, roughly 13% of which are singletons. These data come from a study of T-cell reconstitution after alpha-beta-depleted transplantation in children. CDR3 length: 24 amino acids. The TCR comes from a human donor who donated a stem cell graft to a child with Fanconi anemia. The rearrangement links TRBV5-2 to TRBJ2-2; the table's D call TRBD2 went unverified against the DNA. TRBV5-2 corresponds to a pseudogene. The source was PBMCs, collected from the stem cell graft. CDR3 in amino acids: CASKGSCLPPSSMSSGTPTGELFF. CDR3 DNA sequence: TGTGCCAGCAAGGGGTCCTGTCTGCCACCATCCTCTATGAGCAGCGGGACCCCCACCGGGGAGCTGTTTTTT.